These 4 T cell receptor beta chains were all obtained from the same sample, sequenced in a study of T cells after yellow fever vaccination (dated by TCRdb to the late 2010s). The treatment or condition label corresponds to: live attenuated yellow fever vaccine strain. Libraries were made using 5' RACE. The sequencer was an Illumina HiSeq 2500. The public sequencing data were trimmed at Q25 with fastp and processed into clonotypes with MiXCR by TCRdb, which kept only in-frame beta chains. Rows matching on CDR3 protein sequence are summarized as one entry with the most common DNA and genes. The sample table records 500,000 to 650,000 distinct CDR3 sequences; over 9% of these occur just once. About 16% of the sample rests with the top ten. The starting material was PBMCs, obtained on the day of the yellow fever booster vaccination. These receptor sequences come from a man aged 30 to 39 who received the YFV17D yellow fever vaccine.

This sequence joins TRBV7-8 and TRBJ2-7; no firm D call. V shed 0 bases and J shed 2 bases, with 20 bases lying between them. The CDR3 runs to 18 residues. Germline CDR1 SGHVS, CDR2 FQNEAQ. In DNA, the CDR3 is TGTGCCAGCAGCTTAGCCCCTGACTCTCGCCCAAGTACCTACGAGCAGTACTTC. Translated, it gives CASSLAPDSRPSTYEQYF. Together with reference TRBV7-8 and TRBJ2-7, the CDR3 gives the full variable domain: GAGVSQSPRYKVAKRGQDVALRCDPISGHVSLFWYQQALGQGPEFLTYFQNEAQLDKSGLPSDRFFAERPEGSVSTLKIQRTQQEDSAVYLCASSLAPDSRPSTYEQYFGPGTRLTVT.

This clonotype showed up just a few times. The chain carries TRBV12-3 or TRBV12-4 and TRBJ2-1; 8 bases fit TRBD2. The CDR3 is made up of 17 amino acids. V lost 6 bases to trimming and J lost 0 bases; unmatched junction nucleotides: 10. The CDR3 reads CASRSDQRGSSYNEQFF. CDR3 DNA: TGTGCCAGCAGATCAGACCAGCGGGGGAGCTCCTACAATGAGCAGTTCTTC.

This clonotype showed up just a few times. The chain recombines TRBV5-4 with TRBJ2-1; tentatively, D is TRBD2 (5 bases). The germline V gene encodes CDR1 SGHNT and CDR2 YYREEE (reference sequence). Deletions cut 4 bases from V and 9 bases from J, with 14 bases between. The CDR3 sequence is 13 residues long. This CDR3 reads CASSNRTSREQFF. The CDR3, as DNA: TGTGCCAGCAGCAACCGGACTTCTCGTGAGCAGTTCTTC.

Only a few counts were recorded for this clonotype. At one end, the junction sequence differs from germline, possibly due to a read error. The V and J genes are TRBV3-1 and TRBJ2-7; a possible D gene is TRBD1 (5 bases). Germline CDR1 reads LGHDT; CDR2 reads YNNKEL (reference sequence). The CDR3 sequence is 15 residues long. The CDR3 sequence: CASSEEGVNPYEQYF. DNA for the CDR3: TGTGCCAGCAGCGAAGAAGGGGTGAATCCCTACGAGCAGTACTTC.